The 27 T cell receptor beta chains presented below share a single source sample, sequenced in a study of blood T cell repertoires in COVID-19. The assay was immunoSEQ multiplex PCR, and TCRdb's table has in-frame clones only and misses some. The table includes 150,000 to 180,000 clones, roughly four fifths detected once. The specimen was peripheral blood. Receptors originate from a woman aged 60-70 years with COVID-19, enrolled during active disease.

V usage is TRBV18 and J usage is TRBJ1-1; 8 bases fit TRBD1. Losses at the gene ends were 4 bases for V and 10 bases for J; bases not matched to a gene: 2. From germline, CDR1 is KGHSH and CDR2 LQKENI. The CDR3 spans 11 residues. The CDR3 sequence: CASSLGQGAFF. The DNA for the CDR3 is TGTGCCAGCTCACTCGGACAGGGAGCTTTCTTT.

The table lists this clone with a count of one. This rearrangement joins TRBV19 to TRBJ2-2, with a possible D match to TRBD1 (6 bases). Germline V gene sequence: CDR1 LNHDA, CDR2 SQIVND (reference sequence). V lost 9 bases, J lost 4 bases, and 21 bases lay in between. The CDR3 totals 16 residues. The CDR3 loop reads CASRPITGIGTGELFF. The CDR3 DNA reads as TGTGCCAGCCGTCCAATTACAGGGATCGGCACCGGGGAGCTGTTTTTT.

The chain is built from TRBV19 and TRBJ2-1, with 10 bases identical to TRBD1. The CDR3 contains 15 residues. In germline, CDR1 is LNHDA, CDR2 SQIVND (reference sequence). V lost 3 bases and J lost 7; bases outside the gene matches: 6. The CDR3 DNA reads TGTGCCAGTAGTATTATGACAGGGGGCAAGAATGAGCAGTTCTTC. It encodes CASSIMTGGKNEQFF.

This chain uses TRBV10-3 with TRBJ2-7; tentative D call: TRBD1 (6 bases). V was shortened by 6 bases and J by 7 bases, with 13 bases between the two germline ends. The germline gives CDR1 ENHRY, CDR2 SYGVKD. The CDR3 length is 12 residues. The DNA for the CDR3 is TGTGCCATCAGCAATGGGGGCGGAGAGCAGTACGTC. It translates to CAISNGGGEQYV.

The chain uses TRBV9 and TRBJ2-2; TRBD1 agrees at 12 bases. The CDR3 contains 16 residues. Germline V gene data show CDR1 as SGDLS and CDR2 as YYNGEE. Germline trimming cut 0 bases from V and 7 bases from J; bases unmatched to any gene: 4. The CDR3: CASSVEGQGANGELFF. DNA for the CDR3: TGTGCCAGCAGCGTAGAGGGACAGGGGGCGAACGGGGAGCTGTTTTTT. Combining the CDR3 with reference TRBV9 and TRBJ2-2 gives the whole variable domain DSGVTQTPKHLITATGQRVTLRCSPRSGDLSVYWYQQSLDQGLQFLIQYYNGEERAKGNILERFSAQQFPDLHSELNLSSLELGDSALYFCASSVEGQGANGELFFGEGSRLTVL.

This clone was seen only a few times. This rearrangement joins TRBV11-2 to TRBJ2-2, with TRBD1 matching over 10 bases. The CDR3 runs 15 residues. Germline V gene data show CDR1 as SGHAT and CDR2 as FQNNGV. V shed 1 base and J 7 bases; nucleotides not matched to a gene: 3. The CDR3 DNA reads TGTGCCAGCAGCTTAGGACAGGGGGCAGGCGGGGAGCTGTTTTTT. This translates into CASSLGQGAGGELFF.

The chain is built from TRBV29-1 and TRBJ2-1, with TRBD1 matching over 9 bases. With 3 bases clipped from V and 4 bases from J, the junction kept 4 bases outside the gene matches. From germline, CDR1 is SQVTM and CDR2 ANQGSEA. This CDR3 has 14 residues. The CDR3 region is CSVERTGVYNEQFF. The CDR3 DNA reads as TGCAGCGTTGAGAGGACAGGGGTGTACAATGAGCAGTTCTTC.

This chain links TRBV6-5 with TRBJ1-5; 7 bases agree with TRBD1. This CDR3 has 14 residues. Germline V gene sequence: CDR1 MNHEY, CDR2 SVGAGI. The ends lost 6 bases at V and 6 bases at J; junction bases unmatched: 8. CDR3 nucleotide sequence: TGTGCCAGCAGGGGAGACAGGGATAGTCAGCCCCAGCATTTT. It translates to CASRGDRDSQPQHF.

This clone was counted at least ten times. This chain uses TRBV6-1 with TRBJ1-5; 7 nucleotides align to TRBD1. CDR1 and CDR2 from the germline V gene are MNHNS and SASEGT. This CDR3 region has 15 residues. Unmatched junction bases numbered 4, after V lost 1 base and J lost 4 bases. Here the CDR3 reads CASSEDSDRNQPQHF. CDR3 DNA sequence: TGTGCCAGCAGTGAAGATTCGGACAGGAATCAGCCCCAGCATTTT.

The gene calls are TRBV11-2 and TRBJ2-1; 8 bases match TRBD2. This CDR3 spans 17 amino acids. Germline V CDR1 and CDR2: SGHAT, FQNNGV. Germline trimming cut 4 bases from V and 7 bases from J; bases unmatched to any gene: 15. The CDR3 DNA follows: TGTGCCAGCAGCTCACTAGGGGAAGCGGGAGTCAGGAATGAGCAGTTCTTC. It encodes CASSSLGEAGVRNEQFF.

The rearrangement joins TRBV5-4 to TRBJ2-7; D perhaps matches TRBD1 (5 bases). Germline lookup yields CDR1 SGHNT and CDR2 YYREEE (reference sequence). Trimming took 1 base from V and 3 from J, leaving 14 bases between them. This CDR3 has 15 amino acids. The CDR3 region is CASSLQVGRVYEQYV. The CDR3 DNA sequence: TGTGCCAGCAGCTTGCAGGTTGGCAGGGTCTACGAGCAGTACGTC.

The chain couples TRBV5-1 to TRBJ2-1; TRBD2 agrees at 9 bases. The CDR3 is 16 amino acids. J gave up 7 bases and V 0 bases, and 8 bases lay outside the gene matches. Germline V lookup: CDR1 SGHRS, CDR2 YFSETQ. CDR3 sequence: CASSLASTSGLNEQFF. DNA for the CDR3: TGCGCCAGCAGCTTGGCCTCGACTAGCGGCCTGAATGAGCAGTTCTTC.

The rearrangement joins TRBV7-2 to TRBJ1-6, with D hard to call. This CDR3 is built from 14 residues. Germline assignment: CDR1 SGHTA and CDR2 FQGNSA. V was cut by 5 bases and J by 7 bases, with 12 bases left in between. The CDR3 bases are TGTGCCAGCAGCCAGTGGGCCAAAAATTCACCCCTCCACTTT. Protein product: CASSQWAKNSPLHF.

V and J are TRBV2 and TRBJ1-4; D remains unclear. Trimming shortened V by 4 bases and J by 3 bases, and 9 bases separated the two germline ends. Germline V gene lookup returns CDR1 SNHLY and CDR2 FYNNEI. CDR3 length equals 14 residues. CDR3 protein: CASSVTRANEKLFF. CDR3 coding DNA: TGTGCCAGCAGTGTTACCCGGGCTAATGAAAAACTGTTTTTT.

CDR3 residues: CASSTGSRSYTF. The CDR3 DNA reads as TGTGCCAGCTCAACGGGGTCGAGAAGCTACACCTTC. V gene TRBV18 combines with J gene TRBJ1-2; the D is unclear. Trimming removed 5 bases at V and 9 bases at J, with 13 bases between. Germline V gene data show CDR1 as KGHSH and CDR2 as LQKENI. CDR3 size: 12 residues.

V and J are TRBV19 and TRBJ2-7, with TRBD1 identical over 9 bases. Germline lookup yields CDR1 LNHDA and CDR2 SQIVND (reference sequence). CDR3 size: 14 residues. The V segment lost 5 bases and the J segment 4 bases; nucleotides outside the gene matches: 6. This CDR3 is CASSAGTGRYEQYF. The DNA of the CDR3 is TGTGCCAGTAGTGCCGGGACAGGGAGGTACGAGCAGTACTTC.

The chain has TRBV5-1 and TRBJ2-2, with 9 bases aligning to TRBD1. Trimming removed 1 base from V and 0 bases from J; junction bases left unmatched: 7. Germline-derived CDR1 and CDR2 are SGHRS and YFSETQ. There are 18 residues in the CDR3. The CDR3 nucleotides are TGCGCCAGCAGCTTGAAACAGGGGGCCGAGACGAACACCGGGGAGCTGTTTTTT. Residues: CASSLKQGAETNTGELFF.

This clone was observed once. V usage is TRBV6-4 and J usage is TRBJ1-1, with unresolved D. The CDR3 has 13 amino acids. Trimming stripped 5 bases from V and 3 bases from J, with 10 bases between. CDR1 and CDR2 from the germline V gene are MRHNA and SNTAGT. CDR3 protein: CASSSERHTEAFF. The CDR3 DNA is TGTGCCAGCAGTTCGGAGCGGCACACTGAAGCTTTCTTT.

V usage is TRBV2 and J usage is TRBJ2-1; TRBD1 might be the D (6 bases). Germline CDR1 SNHLY, CDR2 FYNNEI. V was pared by 2 bases and J by 2 bases, with 10 bases between. CDR3 size: 15 residues. The CDR3: CASSETQGTYNEQFF. The CDR3 bases are TGTGCCAGCAGTGAAACACAGGGTACCTACAATGAGCAGTTCTTC.

The DNA of the CDR3 is TGTGCCAGCGCGGGAGGGCTGAGCTACGAGCAGTACTTC. Encoded protein: CASAGGLSYEQYF. V usage is TRBV18 and J usage is TRBJ2-7; 9 bases align to TRBD2. This CDR3 comprises 13 residues. V lost 8 bases and J lost 3; bases outside the gene matches: 5. Germline CDR1 and CDR2: KGHSH and LQKENI.

V is TRBV9 and J is TRBJ2-2, with D maybe TRBD2 (6 bases). The CDR3 contains 14 residues. The V and J ends lost 1 base and 5 bases respectively, with 9 bases between them. The germline CDR1 and CDR2 sequences are SGDLS and YYNGEE. CDR3 loop: CASSVQAGTGELFF. The CDR3 bases are TGTGCCAGCAGCGTACAGGCGGGGACCGGGGAGCTGTTTTTT.

CDR3 amino acids: CASSTDREGLSEKLFF. CDR3 sequence (DNA): TGTGCCAGCAGCACGGACAGGGAAGGCCTATCTGAAAAACTGTTTTTT. The chain recombines TRBV5-5 with TRBJ1-4; TRBD1 matches at 8 bases. CDR3 length: 16 residues. Germline CDR1 is SGHKS and CDR2 is YYEKEE (reference sequence). Trimming removed 4 bases from V and 7 bases from J; junction bases left unmatched: 12.

The chain has TRBV30 and TRBJ2-2, with D hard to call. V gave up 2 bases and J gave up 4 bases, with 8 bases separating them. Per germline, CDR1 GTSNPN and CDR2 SVGIG (reference sequence). CDR3 length: 13 residues. CDR3 protein: CAWSPRSTGELFF. The CDR3 DNA reads TGTGCCTGGAGTCCACGGAGCACCGGGGAGCTGTTTTTT.

V is TRBV6-5 and J is TRBJ2-7, with TRBD2 matching 9 bases. Germline V gene data show CDR1 as MNHEY and CDR2 as SVGAGI. The CDR3 sequence is 13 residues long. With V trimmed by 8 bases and J by 2 bases, 4 bases remained unmatched. The CDR3 DNA sequence: TGTGCCAGCCGACTAGCGGCTACCTACGAGCAGTACGTC. Its translation is CASRLAATYEQYV.

This chain uses TRBV19 with TRBJ2-3; D gene ambiguous. The V and J ends lost 1 base and 4 bases respectively, with 12 bases between them. Per germline, CDR1 LNHDA and CDR2 SQIVND (reference sequence). The CDR3 is made up of 15 amino acids. This chain's CDR3 is CASSIGLVRADTQYF. DNA for the CDR3: TGTGCCAGTAGTATAGGGCTTGTTCGTGCAGATACGCAGTATTTT.

The rearrangement joins TRBV7-9 to TRBJ1-4; D call uncertain. The V gene's germline CDR1 is SEHNR and CDR2 FQNEAQ (reference sequence). The V end was cut by 3 bases, the J end by 4 bases, with 15 bases between. CDR3 size: 16 residues. CDR3 bases: TGTGCCAGCAGCTTCCATTCTGCAGTTTTTAATGAAAAACTGTTTTTT. Translating gives CASSFHSAVFNEKLFF.

V gene TRBV7-9 combines with J gene TRBJ2-7; 10 bases align to TRBD1. The CDR3 runs 16 residues. Germline CDR1 is SEHNR and CDR2 is FQNEAQ (reference sequence). The junction had 5 bases not matched to a gene; V was cut back by 1 base and J by 2 bases. CDR3 loop: CASSLVTGTGAYEQYF. CDR3 DNA: TGTGCCAGCAGCTTAGTTACCGGGACAGGGGCCTACGAGCAGTACTTC. Drawing the rest from reference TRBV7-9 and TRBJ2-7, the complete variable domain is DTGVSQNPRHKITKRGQNVTFRCDPISEHNRLYWYRQTLGQGPEFLTYFQNEAQLEKSRLLSDRFSAERPKGSFSTLEIQRTEQGDSAMYLCASSLVTGTGAYEQYFGPGTRLTVT.